This T cell receptor (beta chain) was sequenced during a study of blood T cell repertoires in COVID-19. At the level of the study: The United States, Italy and Spain were the sources of the acute and convalescent COVID-19 samples. T cells, B-cell-depleted T cells, or PBMCs provided the cDNA or gDNA that served as material.

TCRdb keeps only in-frame clones here, not all; method: immunoSEQ multiplex PCR. The profile covers around 310,000 clones, with roughly 90% appearing a single time and over 9% taken by the ten largest. The CDR3 runs to 12 residues. The V end was cut by 7 bases, the J end by 4 bases, with 10 bases between. Enrollees, about 18 to 89 years old, lived in 25 or so US areas. Cohorts were determined from participant-reported clinical history. Sequencing was carried out using PBMCs or T cells enriched from blood (not recorded which). V usage is TRBV12-3 or TRBV12-4 and J usage is TRBJ2-5, with D perhaps matching TRBD1 (6 bases). This receptor was taken from a woman in her twenties or thirties who had recovered from COVID-19. The CDR3 DNA is TGTGCCAGCACCGTAGGGGGAGAGACCCAGTACTTC. It translates to CASTVGGETQYF.